The 32 T cell receptor beta chains in this list originate from one sample, sequenced in a study of immune characterization of retroperitoneal liposarcoma. One entry per CDR3 protein results from TCRdb running MiXCR on the PCR reads. The sample has approximately 11,000 distinct CDR3 sequences, 27% seen once. What was sequenced was tumor tissue. These receptors originate from a male donor with retroperitoneal liposarcoma.

This clonotype is termed medium-sized (0.01 to 0.1%). J is TRBJ2-3 and V is TRBV6-1; TRBD2 agrees at 11 bases. In germline, CDR1 is MNHNS, CDR2 SASEGT. This CDR3 region has 20 residues. V lost 7 bases and J lost 2; bases outside the gene matches: 20. The CDR3 region is CASTPSLAGGRTSSTDTQYF. The CDR3 bases are TGTGCCAGCACCCCCTCGTTAGCGGGGGGGCGCACCTCCTCCACAGATACGCAGTATTTT.

This clonotype was seen only a few times. The V call is TRBV4-1, the J call TRBJ2-5; 11 positions match TRBD2. The DNA matches TRBJ2-1 better at its end, which makes the J call doubtful. The CDR3 has 16 residues. The germline gives CDR1 MGHRA, CDR2 YSYEKL. CDR3 bases: TGCGCCAGCAGCCAAGAAGGGACACTAGCGGGAGAGACCCAGTTCTTC. Translating gives CASSQEGTLAGETQFF.

The rearrangement links TRBV12-3 or TRBV12-4 to TRBJ1-1, with a tentative D call TRBD1 (5 bases). V was shortened by 3 bases and J by 1 base, with 18 bases between the two germline ends. CDR3 length: 17 residues. As DNA, the CDR3 is TGTGCCAGCAGTTTCCGCCAGGGTGGGGGGGAGAACACTGAAGCTTTCTTT. This gives the protein CASSFRQGGGENTEAFF.

The J gene is TRBJ2-7, the V gene TRBV24-1, with 10 bases identical to TRBD2. This CDR3 comprises 20 residues. CDR1 is KGHDR, CDR2 SFDVKD, per germline. Trimming at V came to 0 bases and at J to 7 bases, leaving 20 bases not matched to a gene. The CDR3 DNA follows: TGTGCCACCAGTGATTTGCCGTTTGGGTTTACTAGCGGGGCTAACAATGAGCAGTACTTC. Translated, it gives CATSDLPFGFTSGANNEQYF.

A few counts support this clonotype. The V call is TRBV10-3, the J call TRBJ2-3; 8 bases are a match to TRBD2. Per germline, CDR1 ENHRY and CDR2 SYGVKD. The CDR3 totals 16 residues. V was clipped by 1 base and J by 3 bases; unmatched bases: 6. CDR3 in DNA: TGTGCCATCAGTGAGTTCGGGAGGGATGGGACAGATACGCAGTATTTT. It translates to CAISEFGRDGTDTQYF.

This clonotype was picked up many times. The chain is built from TRBV27 and TRBJ2-1, with 9 bases lining up with TRBD2. The DNA end is more similar to TRBJ2-7, so the J call may be wrong. Per the germline V gene, CDR1 is MNHEY and CDR2 is SMNVEV (reference sequence). This CDR3 has 14 amino acids. The CDR3 spells CASRSGSSYNEQYF. The CDR3 region has the DNA TGTGCCAGCCGTAGCGGGAGCTCCTACAATGAGCAGTACTTC.

There are a few counts of this clonotype. The chain carries TRBV7-8 and TRBJ2-6; D unclear. The V and J ends lost 5 bases and 2 bases respectively, with 13 bases between them. CDR1 and CDR2 from the germline V gene are SGHVS and FQNEAQ. CDR3 length: 16 amino acids. In DNA form, the CDR3 reads TGTGCCAGCAGCCCGCCTAGAAGGACTGGGGCCAACGTCCTGACTTTC. The encoded protein is CASSPPRRTGANVLTF.

The sample holds a few counts of this clonotype. This chain connects TRBV6-1 to TRBJ1-2; D is possibly TRBD1 (6 bases). Trimming cost V 2 bases and J 6 bases, with 16 bases left between them. The CDR3 contains 15 residues. Germline V gene data show CDR1 as MNHNS and CDR2 as SASEGT. The CDR3: CASSESLTGFDGYTF. CDR3 nucleotides: TGTGCCAGCAGTGAATCCCTGACAGGCTTCGATGGCTACACCTTC.

This clonotype showed up many times. The genes are TRBV6-1 and TRBJ1-5; D gene unclear. The germline V gene has CDR1 MNHNS and CDR2 SASEGT. V lost 4 bases to trimming and J lost 2 bases, with 12 bases between them. CDR3 size: 15 residues. CDR3 amino acids: CASSGPRQGNQPQHF. In nucleotides, the CDR3 is TGTGCCAGCAGTGGGCCGAGGCAGGGCAATCAGCCCCAGCATTTT.

The chain couples TRBV27 to TRBJ2-3, with unresolved D. The CDR3 spans 13 residues. V was clipped by 1 base and J by 1 base, with 3 bases between them. The germline gives CDR1 MNHEY, CDR2 SMNVEV (reference sequence). CDR3 in amino acids: CASSLYGTDTQYF. In nucleotides, the CDR3 is TGTGCCAGCAGTTTATACGGCACAGATACGCAGTATTTT.

The chain is built from TRBV4-3 and TRBJ1-4; the D is unclear. The CDR3 has 15 amino acids. Germline CDR1 and CDR2: LGHNA and YSLEER. Trimming removed 0 bases at V and 0 bases at J, with 5 bases between. CDR3 bases: TGCGCCAGCAGCCAAGAACCAACAACTAATGAAAAACTGTTTTTT. Residues: CASSQEPTTNEKLFF.

The chain employs TRBV6-9 and TRBJ1-2; a weak D match, TRBD1 (5 bases). Trimming cost V 4 bases and J 7 bases, with 13 bases left between them. CDR1 and CDR2 (germline): MNHGY, SVAAGI. This CDR3 contains 13 residues. The CDR3 spells CASSLTETGGYTF. CDR3 sequence (DNA): TGTGCCAGCAGTTTGACAGAAACCGGTGGCTACACCTTC.

This clonotype was picked up a small number of times. The J gene is TRBJ1-2, the V gene TRBV11-1, with D possibly being TRBD1 (5 bases). The V and J ends lost 3 bases and 8 bases respectively, with 13 bases between them. The germline V gene encodes CDR1 SGHAT and CDR2 FQDESV (reference sequence). The CDR3 consists of 13 residues. As DNA, the CDR3 is TGTGCCAGCAGCTTGTTCCAGGGCTACGGCTACACCTTC. Its protein product is CASSLFQGYGYTF. Complete variable domain (other parts from reference TRBV11-1 and TRBJ1-2): EAEVAQSPRYKITEKSQAVAFWCDPISGHATLYWYRQILGQGPELLVQFQDESVVDDSQLPKDRFSAERLKGVDSTLKIQPAELGDSAMYLCASSLFQGYGYTFGSGTRLTVV.

The table lists this clonotype with a few counts. V usage is TRBV12-5 and J usage is TRBJ2-3; 9 bases fit TRBD1. The germline V gene has CDR1 LGHNT and CDR2 FRNRAP. There are 14 residues in the CDR3. V lost 7 bases, J lost 5 bases, and 7 bases stayed unmatched. The DNA of the CDR3 is TGTGCTAGTGCCCAGGGACAGGGACAAGATACGCAGTATTTT. This codes for CASAQGQGQDTQYF.

By share of the sample, this clonotype is medium-sized (0.01 to 0.1%). The CDR3 is CASSLFGEGSQPQHF. CDR3 in DNA: TGTGCCAGCAGTTTGTTTGGGGAAGGTAGTCAGCCCCAGCATTTT. The chain has TRBV12-3 or TRBV12-4 and TRBJ1-5; D gene uncertain. V was pared by 3 bases and J by 6 bases, with 15 bases between. This CDR3 contains 15 residues.

The chain carries TRBV11-2 and TRBJ2-4; D gene ambiguous. Trimming left V 0 bases short and J 13 bases short, with 13 bases between. The CDR3 is 13 residues long. The V gene's germline CDR1 is SGHAT and CDR2 FQNNGV. CDR3 DNA: TGTGCCAGCAGCTTAGAATGGGGTAATGAGCAGTACTTC. Protein: CASSLEWGNEQYF.

This clonotype is medium-sized within its sample. The chain recombines TRBV7-2 with TRBJ2-3; 7 bases map to TRBD2. The trim removed 1 base at V and 1 base at J, leaving 2 bases unmatched. This CDR3 region has 15 residues. The V gene's germline CDR1 is SGHTA and CDR2 FQGNSA. This chain's CDR3 is CASSLGSGGTDTQYF. The DNA of the CDR3 is TGTGCCAGCAGCTTAGGGAGCGGGGGCACAGATACGCAGTATTTT.

V gene TRBV6-1 combines with J gene TRBJ2-5; 10 positions agree with TRBD2. The end of the DNA fits TRBJ2-1 better, so the J call may be wrong. The CDR3 totals 15 residues. Per germline, CDR1 MNHNS and CDR2 SASEGT. CDR3 in DNA: TGTGCCAGCTCAGAGCTAGCGGGGGCCCAAGAGACCCAGTTCTTC. This sequence encodes CASSELAGAQETQFF.

This clonotype was counted between two and nine times. The gene calls are TRBV11-2 and TRBJ1-4; 9 bases align to TRBD1. The CDR3 is made up of 15 amino acids. Trimming took 5 bases from V and 7 from J; bases not matched to a gene: 8. Germline CDR1 is SGHAT and CDR2 is FQNNGV. This chain's CDR3 is CASSVRGTGFEKLFF. The CDR3 nucleotides are TGTGCCAGCAGCGTCCGGGGGACAGGGTTTGAAAAACTGTTTTTT. Full variable domain (outside the CDR3, taken from reference TRBV11-2 and TRBJ1-4): EAGVAQSPRYKIIEKRQSVAFWCNPISGHATLYWYQQILGQGPKLLIQFQNNGVVDDSQLPKDRFSAERLKGVDSTLKIQPAKLEDSAVYLCASSVRGTGFEKLFFGSGTQLSVL.

This clonotype is classed as medium-sized. This sequence joins TRBV7-2 and TRBJ2-1; possibly TRBD2 for D (5 bases). Germline assignment: CDR1 SGHTA and CDR2 FQGNSA. The V end lost 1 base, the J end lost 6 bases, and 13 bases lay between the germline ends. This CDR3 has 15 amino acids. DNA for the CDR3: TGTGCCAGCAGCTTAGATGGAGGCACTTTCAATGAGCAGTTCTTC. Its protein is CASSLDGGTFNEQFF.

Written as DNA, the CDR3 is TGTGCCAGCAGCCCCCCACTAGATACCTACGAGCAGTTCTTC. Protein product: CASSPPLDTYEQFF. The chain combines TRBV7-6 with TRBJ2-1, with a possible D match to TRBD2 (5 bases). CDR3 size: 14 residues. CDR1 is SGHVS and CDR2 is FNYEAQ in the germline V gene. V lost 5 bases and J lost 10, with 18 bases in between. The full variable domain, in which reference TRBV7-6 and TRBJ2-1 provide the parts outside the CDR3, is GAGVSQSPRYKVTKRGQDVALRCDPISGHVSLYWYRQALGQGPEFLTYFNYEAQQDKSGLPNDRFSAERPEGSISTLTIQRTEQRDSAMYRCASSPPLDTYEQFFGPGTRLTVL.

This clonotype rates as medium-sized. V usage is TRBV7-3 and J usage is TRBJ2-3; D is perhaps TRBD1 (6 bases). The V end lost 3 bases, the J end lost 2 bases, and 9 bases lay between the germline ends. Germline values: CDR1 SGHTA, CDR2 FQGTGA. The CDR3 loop spans 14 amino acids. CDR3: CASSFQGNTDTQYF. The CDR3 nucleotides read TGTGCCAGCAGCTTTCAGGGGAACACAGATACGCAGTATTTT.

This chain links TRBV7-2 with TRBJ2-1; D is possibly TRBD2 (6 bases). Germline loops: CDR1 SGHTA, CDR2 FQGNSA. V lost 3 bases and J lost 10, with 22 bases in between. This CDR3 is 16 amino acids long. In DNA form, the CDR3 reads TGTGCCAGCAGCTTGGCCGGGGACTCCCCACGACTCGAGCAGTTCTTC. Residues: CASSLAGDSPRLEQFF.

By sample share, this clonotype is medium-sized. The gene calls are TRBV6-1 and TRBJ2-1; D is ambiguous. CDR3 size: 14 residues. The V end was cut by 10 bases, the J end by 2 bases, with 15 bases between. The germline gives CDR1 MNHNS, CDR2 SASEGT. CDR3 DNA sequence: TGTGCCAACTCAAGGGCTAAGGCCTACAATGAGCAGTTCTTC. As protein: CANSRAKAYNEQFF.

V usage is TRBV6-1 and J usage is TRBJ1-5; possible D gene TRBD1, 6 bases. The CDR3 has 15 residues. CDR1 MNHNS and CDR2 SASEGT come from the germline V gene. V was shortened by 1 base and J by 6 bases, with 13 bases between the two germline ends. CDR3 region: CASSEGRGAGQPQHF. CDR3 nucleotides: TGTGCCAGCAGTGAAGGCAGGGGAGCAGGTCAGCCCCAGCATTTT.

The rearrangement joins TRBV10-3 to TRBJ1-2, with 10 bases aligning to TRBD1. V lost 4 bases, J lost 6 bases, and 11 bases stayed unmatched. Germline CDR1 ENHRY, CDR2 SYGVKD. CDR3 size: 16 residues. The CDR3 region is CAISAGPGQGFDGYTF. In DNA, the CDR3 is TGTGCCATCAGTGCAGGTCCGGGACAGGGGTTTGATGGCTACACCTTC.

By share of the sample, this clonotype is medium-sized. The J gene is TRBJ2-7, the V gene TRBV6-1; D is perhaps TRBD2 (7 bases). The V end lost 6 bases, the J end lost 6 bases, and 21 bases lay between the germline ends. Germline CDR1 MNHNS, CDR2 SASEGT. This CDR3 has 15 residues. For the CDR3, the DNA is TGTGCCAGCAGGGGGGGGGGGCCCCGAATCTGCGAGCAGTACTTC. It translates to CASRGGGPRICEQYF.

This clonotype was recorded many times. The chain joins TRBV12-3 or TRBV12-4 to TRBJ2-1, with 8 positions matching TRBD2. Near its end, the DNA agrees better with TRBJ2-7, so the J call may be wrong. The CDR3 has 14 residues. Written as DNA, the CDR3 is TGTGCCAGCAGGTCCAGCGGGGGCCACTACGAGCAGTACTTC. It yields the protein CASRSSGGHYEQYF.

This clonotype was seen only a few times. The chain combines TRBV6-1 with TRBJ2-1; D is perhaps TRBD2 (6 bases). The CDR3 has 11 residues. Germline CDR1 reads MNHNS; CDR2 reads SASEGT. Trimming pared 8 bases from V and 11 bases from J, leaving 13 bases between. The DNA of the CDR3 is TGTGCCAGCGGGCCTAGCGCCAAGCAGTTCTTC. Protein sequence: CASGPSAKQFF.

This clonotype was seen more than once but under ten times. The V gene is TRBV11-3, the J gene TRBJ1-1, with a possible D match to TRBD1 (5 bases). This CDR3 spans 11 amino acids. The ends were cut back, 1 base at V and 11 bases at J, with 8 bases in the middle. The germline V gene encodes CDR1 SGHNT and CDR2 YENEEA. The CDR3 DNA sequence: TGTGCCAGCAGCTTAGGGGGGATGGCTTTCTTT. Its protein is CASSLGGMAFF.

The chain recombines TRBV12-5 with TRBJ2-7; tentative D call: TRBD1 (6 bases). The J call may not be correct, given that the DNA end is closer to TRBJ2-5. Germline-derived CDR1 and CDR2 are LGHNT and FRNRAP. The CDR3 sequence is 15 residues long. The CDR3 DNA follows: TGTGCTAGTGGTTTGGAAGGGACACCCCAAGAGACCCAGTACTTC. It codes for CASGLEGTPQETQYF.

This clonotype is labeled as medium-sized. The V and J genes are TRBV6-1 and TRBJ2-1, with D possibly TRBD2 on 5 matching bases. CDR1 and CDR2 from the germline V gene are MNHNS and SASEGT. V was clipped by 6 bases and J by 13 bases, with 31 bases between them. The CDR3 has 17 residues. CDR3: CASRAYSGLEAKNIQFF. DNA for the CDR3: TGTGCCAGCAGGGCCTACTCCGGACTCGAGGCCAAAAACATTCAGTTCTTC.